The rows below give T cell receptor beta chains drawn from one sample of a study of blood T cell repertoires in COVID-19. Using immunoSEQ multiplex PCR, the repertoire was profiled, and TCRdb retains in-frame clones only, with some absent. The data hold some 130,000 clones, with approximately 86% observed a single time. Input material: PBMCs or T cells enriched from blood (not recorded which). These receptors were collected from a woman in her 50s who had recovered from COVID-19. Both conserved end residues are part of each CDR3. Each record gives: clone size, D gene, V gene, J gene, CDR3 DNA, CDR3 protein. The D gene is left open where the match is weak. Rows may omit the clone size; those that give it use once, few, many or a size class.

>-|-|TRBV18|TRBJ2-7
TGTGCCAGCTCACCCCCGACTACCTCCTACGAGCAGTACTTC
CASSPPTTSYEQYF
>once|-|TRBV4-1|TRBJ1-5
TGCGCCAGCAGCCAAGGAGGCGGTTATCAGCCCCAGCATTTT
CASSQGGGYQPQHF
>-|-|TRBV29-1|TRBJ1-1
TGCAGCGGAAACAGGGCTGAGGGGAACACTGAAGCTTTCTTT
CSGNRAEGNTEAFF
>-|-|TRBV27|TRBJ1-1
TGTGCCAGCAGTTTGACATCGGACAATGTAGCTTTCTTT
CASSLTSDNVAFF
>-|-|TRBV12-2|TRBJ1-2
TGTGCAAGTCGCCCCACGGTTAGTATCGACTATGGCTACACCTTC
CASRPTVSIDYGYTF
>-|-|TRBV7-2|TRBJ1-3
TGTGCCAGCAGCTTAGTGGGAGGGACTACCTCTGGAAACACCATATATTTT
CASSLVGGTTSGNTIYF
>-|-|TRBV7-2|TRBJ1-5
TGTGCCAGCAGCTTAGCAGCGAATCCCCAGCATTTT
CASSLAANPQHF
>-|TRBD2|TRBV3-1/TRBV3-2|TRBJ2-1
TGTGCCAGCAGCCAACCTAGGACTAGCGGGGGCTACAATGAGCAGTTCTTC
CASSQPRTSGGYNEQFF
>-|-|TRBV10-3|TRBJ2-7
TGTGCCATCAGTGAGTCCACTTGGGAGCAGTACTTC
CAISESTWEQYF
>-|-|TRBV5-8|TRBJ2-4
TGTGCCAGCAGCTTGTTTTTACGGCAGGGGAGCATTCAGTACTTC
CASSLFLRQGSIQYF
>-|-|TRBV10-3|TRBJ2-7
TGTGCCATCACTGCGGGATTACTCTACGAGCAGTACTTC
CAITAGLLYEQYF
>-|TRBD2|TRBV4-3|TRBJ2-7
TGCGCCAGCAGCCAAGGACCAACTAGCGCCTTCTCCTACGAGCAGTACTTC
CASSQGPTSAFSYEQYF
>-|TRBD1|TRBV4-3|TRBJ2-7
TGCGCCAGCAGCCAAGGGGACAGGGGCTACGAGCAGTACTTC
CASSQGDRGYEQYF
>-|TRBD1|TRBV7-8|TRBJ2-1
TGTGCCAGCAGCTCGGACAGGTTGAATGAGCAGTTCTTC
CASSSDRLNEQFF
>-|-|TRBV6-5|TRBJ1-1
TGTGCCAGCATGGCCCAGGGGTTGTACACTGAAGCTTTCTTT
CASMAQGLYTEAFF
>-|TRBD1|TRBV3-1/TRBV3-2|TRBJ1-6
TGTGCCAGCAGCCAAGGTTCCGGGACAGGAGATTCACCCCTCCACTTT
CASSQGSGTGDSPLHF
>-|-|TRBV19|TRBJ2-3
TGTGCCAGTACCACGGGTCTCGGGGTAGATACGCAGTATTTT
CASTTGLGVDTQYF
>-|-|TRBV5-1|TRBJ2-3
TGCGCCAGCAGCTTGAGTTCGGTGAAAGATACGCAGTATTTT
CASSLSSVKDTQYF
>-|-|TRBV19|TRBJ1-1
TGTGCCAGTAGTATCGACAGTGGGAAGTACACTGAAGCTTTCTTT
CASSIDSGKYTEAFF
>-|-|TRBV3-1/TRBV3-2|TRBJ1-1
TGTGCCAGCAGCCGCGGCCTCATCGCTGAAGCTTTCTTT
CASSRGLIAEAFF
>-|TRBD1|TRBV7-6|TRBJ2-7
TGTGCCAGCAGCTTGACCGGACAGGGGGCGCGCTCCTACGAGCAGTACTTC
CASSLTGQGARSYEQYF
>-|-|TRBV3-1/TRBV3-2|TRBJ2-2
TGTGCCAGCAGCCAAAGACAGGGAGGTACCGGGGAGCTGTTTTTT
CASSQRQGGTGELFF
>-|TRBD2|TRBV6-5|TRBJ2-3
TGTGCCAGCAGACCAGAGGGAGCGGGGACAGATACGCAGTATTTT
CASRPEGAGTDTQYF
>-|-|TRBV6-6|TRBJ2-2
TGTGCCAGCAGTTACTTGGCTAGCGCCACCGGGGAGCTGTTTTTT
CASSYLASATGELFF
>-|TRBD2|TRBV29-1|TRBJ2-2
TGCAGCGTTGAACTAGCGGGGGTGAACACCGGGGAGCTGTTTTTT
CSVELAGVNTGELFF
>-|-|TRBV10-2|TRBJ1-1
TGCGCCAGCAGTGGATGGGAACAGGGGAACACTGAAGCTTTCTTT
CASSGWEQGNTEAFF
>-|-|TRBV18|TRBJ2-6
TGTGCCAGCTCACCGCTAGCCGCTGGGGCCAACGTCCTGACTTTC
CASSPLAAGANVLTF
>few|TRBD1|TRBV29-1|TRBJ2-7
TGCAGCGTTGAAGCCGGGACAGCCTACGAGCAGTACTTC
CSVEAGTAYEQYF
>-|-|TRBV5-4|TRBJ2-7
TGTGCCAGCAGCGCCGGGACTTACGAGCAGTACTTC
CASSAGTYEQYF
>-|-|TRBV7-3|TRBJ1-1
TGTGCCAGCGGGAGGGAATCGAACACTGAAGCTTTCTTT
CASGRESNTEAFF
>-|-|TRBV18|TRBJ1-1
TGTGCCAGCTCACAGGGCAGGGCCCAGGACACTGAAGCTTTCTTT
CASSQGRAQDTEAFF
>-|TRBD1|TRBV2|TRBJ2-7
TGTGCCAGCGGCCGGGACAGAGTCTACGAGCAGTACTTC
CASGRDRVYEQYF
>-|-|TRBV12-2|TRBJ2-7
TGTGCAAGTCGCATAGCTCTGGTCAGGGGTGTGAACGAGCAGTACTTC
CASRIALVRGVNEQYF
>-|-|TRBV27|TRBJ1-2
TGTGCCAGCAGTACTTCCGGGACCACAGGGGGCTACACCTTC
CASSTSGTTGGYTF
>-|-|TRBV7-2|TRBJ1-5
TGTGCCAGCAGCCCCGGGCCAGGGCGTACGGGGGATCAGCCCCAGCATTTT
CASSPGPGRTGDQPQHF
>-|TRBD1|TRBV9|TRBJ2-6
TGTGCCAGCAGTCGGACAGGGTCCGGGGCCAACGTCCTGACTTTC
CASSRTGSGANVLTF
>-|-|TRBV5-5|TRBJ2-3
TGTGCCAGCAGCACGGCGGGGATTCAAGATACGCAGTATTTT
CASSTAGIQDTQYF
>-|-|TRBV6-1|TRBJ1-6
TGTGCCAGCAGTGAGGTGGGGCTCTCACCCCTCCACTTT
CASSEVGLSPLHF
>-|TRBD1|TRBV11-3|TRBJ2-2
TGTGCCAGCAGCGCCCGGGACAGGGGGACCGGGGAGCTGTTTTTT
CASSARDRGTGELFF
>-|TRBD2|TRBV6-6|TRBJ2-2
TGTGCCAGCAGTTACGAAGCGGGGGGTTTTGGCGGGGAGCTGTTTTTT
CASSYEAGGFGGELFF
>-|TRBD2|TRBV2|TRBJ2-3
TGTGCCAGCAGTGAGTCGGCTAGCGGCCCCCAAGGTACGCAGTATTTT
CASSESASGPQGTQYF
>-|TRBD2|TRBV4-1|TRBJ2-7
TGCGCCAGCAGCCGTCTAGAACTAGCGGATAACTACGAGCAGTACTTC
CASSRLELADNYEQYF
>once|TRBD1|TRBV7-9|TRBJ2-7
TGTGCCAGCACCCCGGACAGGACCTACGAGCAGTACTTC
CASTPDRTYEQYF
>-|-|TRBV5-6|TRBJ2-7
TGTGCCAGCAGCTTAGGGGGAGAGGCCTACGAGCAGTACTTC
CASSLGGEAYEQYF